One and the same sample provided the 15 T cell receptor beta chains below, sequenced in a study of T-cell reconstitution after alpha-beta-depleted transplantation in children. Preparation of the TCRbeta library used unique molecular identifiers. TCRdb itself ran the PCR reads through MiXCR, one entry per CDR3 protein. Of about 420,000 distinct CDR3 sequences listed, 15% to 20% are singletons. The sample here was PBMCs, mostly from graft donor cells, taken 360 days after TCRalphabeta/CD19-depleted stem cell transplant. These receptors originate from a boy under two years old who had a stem cell transplant for Wiskott-Aldrich syndrome, so the T cells may come from the graft donor.

Only a few counts were recorded for this clonotype. The chain carries TRBV5-6 and TRBJ2-3; D is ambiguous. Per the germline V gene, CDR1 is SGHDT and CDR2 is YYEEEE. This CDR3 has 13 amino acids. With 0 bases removed from V and 6 bases from J, the gap between germline ends came to 8 bases. The CDR3 DNA reads as TGTGCCAGCAGCTTGGCTGTATGGGATACGCAGTATTTT. The encoded protein is CASSLAVWDTQYF.

This clonotype was counted between two and nine times. V gene TRBV24-1 combines with J gene TRBJ1-1; D not certain. The ends were cut back, 12 bases at V and 3 bases at J, with 10 bases in the middle. The length of the CDR3 is 11 residues. CDR1 KGHDR and CDR2 SFDVKD come from the germline V gene. The CDR3 loop is CAFLGDTEAFF. The CDR3 DNA reads as TGTGCCTTCCTCGGGGACACTGAAGCTTTCTTT.

This clonotype was detected only a few times. The chain has TRBV20-1 and TRBJ2-7, with 11 bases lining up with TRBD2. The germline gives CDR1 DFQATT, CDR2 SNEGSKA (reference sequence). V lost 0 bases and J lost 4; bases outside the gene matches: 8. The CDR3 spans 16 residues. As DNA, the CDR3 is TGCAGTGCTAGAGATATCACTAGCGGGAGAAGTTACGAGCAGTACTTC. It yields the protein CSARDITSGRSYEQYF.

This sequence joins TRBV4-1 and TRBJ2-2, with D maybe TRBD2 (5 bases). The V gene's germline CDR1 is MGHRA and CDR2 YSYEKL. This CDR3 has 15 amino acids. V was shortened by 2 bases and J by 2 bases, with 9 bases between the two germline ends. This chain's CDR3 is CASSQSGVNTGELFF. CDR3 coding DNA: TGCGCCAGCAGCCAATCCGGGGTCAACACCGGGGAGCTGTTTTTT.

This chain connects TRBV19 to TRBJ2-5; D is possibly TRBD1 (6 bases). CDR1 LNHDA and CDR2 SQIVND come from the germline V gene (reference sequence). Trimming pared 7 bases from V and 2 bases from J, leaving 17 bases between. CDR3 size: 15 residues. CDR3 amino acids: CASTPGTRTQETQYF. The CDR3 DNA reads as TGTGCCAGTACCCCCGGGACAAGAACTCAAGAGACCCAGTACTTC.

This clonotype was seen only a few times. The V call is TRBV24-1, the J call TRBJ2-1; 8 bases align to TRBD2. The CDR3 is 16 amino acids. Germline-derived CDR1 and CDR2 are KGHDR and SFDVKD. Trimming at V came to 3 bases and at J to 8 bases, leaving 11 bases not matched to a gene. The CDR3 region is CATSDQAGASLDEQFF. As DNA, the CDR3 is TGTGCCACCAGTGATCAAGCGGGAGCCTCTCTCGATGAGCAGTTCTTC.

There are a few counts of this clonotype. The chain joins TRBV7-7 to TRBJ2-5; 9 bases fit TRBD1. The V gene end was trimmed by 2 bases and the J gene end by 6 bases; junction bases not matched to a gene: 4. Germline V gene sequence: CDR1 SSHAT, CDR2 FNYEAQ (reference sequence). The CDR3 length is 14 residues. CDR3 amino acids: CASSLTDRGKTQYF. The CDR3 coding sequence is TGTGCCAGCAGCTTAACCGACAGGGGGAAGACCCAGTACTTC.

The rearrangement links TRBV12-3 or TRBV12-4 to TRBJ1-5, with a possible D match to TRBD1 (5 bases). Trimming left V 3 bases short and J 0 bases short, with 9 bases between. The CDR3 runs to 15 residues. CDR3 amino acids: CASSFGGASNQPQHF. DNA for the CDR3: TGTGCCAGCAGTTTTGGCGGGGCTAGCAATCAGCCCCAGCATTTT.

This rearrangement joins TRBV7-9 to TRBJ2-1, with 8 bases identical to TRBD2. V trimming: 1 base; J trimming: 7 bases; junction bases outside the gene matches: 3. The CDR3 has 14 residues. Germline lookup yields CDR1 SEHNR and CDR2 FQNEAQ (reference sequence). The CDR3 region has the DNA TGTGCCAGCAGCTTAGTTAGCGGGACTAATGAGCAGTTCTTC. Its translation: CASSLVSGTNEQFF.

The chain carries TRBV7-8 and TRBJ2-3, with TRBD2 as a possible D gene (6 bases). The CDR3 is 15 amino acids. V was pared by 3 bases and J by 0 bases, with 10 bases between. Germline values: CDR1 SGHVS, CDR2 FQNEAQ. The CDR3 nucleotides are TGTGCCAGCAGCTTTTGGGACTGGAGCACAGATACGCAGTATTTT. It codes for CASSFWDWSTDTQYF.

The J gene is TRBJ2-7, the V gene TRBV30, with D perhaps matching TRBD1 (7 bases). Germline CDR1 and CDR2: GTSNPN and SVGIG (reference sequence). This CDR3 has 12 amino acids. Trimming cost V 8 bases and J 3 bases, with 14 bases left between them. CDR3 DNA sequence: TGTGCCGGAGGGGACAGCTTCTACGAGCAGTACTTC. Protein product: CAGGDSFYEQYF.

The sample holds a few counts of this clonotype. The rearrangement joins TRBV7-2 to TRBJ2-1; D call uncertain. Trimming removed 0 bases from V and 4 bases from J, with 10 bases in between. Germline CDR1 is SGHTA and CDR2 is FQGNSA. The CDR3 is 15 residues long. The CDR3 bases are TGTGCCAGCAGCTTAGCGCTAATGGGGTACAATGAGCAGTTCTTC. Protein sequence: CASSLALMGYNEQFF.

The rearrangement links TRBV20-1 to TRBJ1-1; D remains ambiguous. The CDR3 length is 12 residues. Trimming removed 6 bases at V and 0 bases at J, with 8 bases between. CDR1 is DFQATT and CDR2 is SNEGSKA in the germline V gene (reference sequence). The CDR3 nucleotides read TGCAGTGCCGGGGAGCTGAACACTGAAGCTTTCTTT. Translated: CSAGELNTEAFF.

This clonotype was detected ten times or more. The chain employs TRBV10-3 and TRBJ2-1, with 11 positions matching TRBD1. CDR1 and CDR2 (germline): ENHRY, SYGVKD. The V gene end was trimmed by 4 bases and the J gene end by 9 bases; junction bases not matched to a gene: 5. This CDR3 region has 14 residues. The CDR3 loop reads CAISGPGQGGEQFF. For the CDR3, the DNA is TGTGCCATCAGTGGTCCGGGACAGGGGGGTGAGCAGTTCTTC.

This chain connects TRBV20-1 to TRBJ2-5; D tentatively reads TRBD1 or TRBD2 (5 bases each). This CDR3 comprises 13 residues. V lost 3 bases and J lost 5, with 13 bases in between. Germline loops: CDR1 DFQATT, CDR2 SNEGSKA (reference sequence). The chain's CDR3 is CSASLGVRETQYF. CDR3 coding DNA: TGCAGTGCTAGTTTGGGGGTCAGGGAGACCCAGTACTTC.